The sequence of this T cell receptor (beta chain) was determined in a study of T cells in Graves' hyperthyroidism and ophthalmopathy. Regarding the study as a whole: Most thyroid clonotypes expanded above 0.001 were also detected in blood.

Trimming removed 4 bases at V and 4 bases at J, with 11 bases between. Germline CDR1 SGHTA, CDR2 FQGNSA. CDR3 length: 15 residues. Amplified TCR beta CDR3 regions came from RNA transcripts. A first-round RT-PCR of the TCR CDR3 used the HTBI primer set. TCRdb reprocessed the multiplex PCR reads via MiXCR and lists one record per CDR3 protein. The sample consists of about 840,000 distinct CDR3 sequences, 38% of them appearing once. Researchers defined stable Graves' hyperthyroidism as no ophthalmopathy progression within 18 months. This clonotype was detected ten times or more. The antigen is unknown. The sample was blood. This receptor was identified in a man younger than 35 with Graves' hyperthyroidism. V and J are TRBV7-2 and TRBJ1-6; tentative D call: TRBD1 (5 bases). This CDR3 is CASSSGDSYNSPLHF. DNA of the CDR3: TGTGCCAGCAGCTCAGGTGACAGTTATAATTCACCCCTCCACTTT.